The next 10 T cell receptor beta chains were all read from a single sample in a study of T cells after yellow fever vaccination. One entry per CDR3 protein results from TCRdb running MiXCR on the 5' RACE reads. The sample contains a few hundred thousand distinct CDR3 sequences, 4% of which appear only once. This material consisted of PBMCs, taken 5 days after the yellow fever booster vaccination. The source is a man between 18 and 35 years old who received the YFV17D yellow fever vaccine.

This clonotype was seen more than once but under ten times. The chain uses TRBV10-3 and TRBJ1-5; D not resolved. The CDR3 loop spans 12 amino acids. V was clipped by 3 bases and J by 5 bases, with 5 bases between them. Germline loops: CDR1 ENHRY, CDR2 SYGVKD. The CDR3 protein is CAISDSYQPQHF. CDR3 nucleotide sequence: TGTGCCATCAGTGACTCCTATCAGCCCCAGCATTTT.

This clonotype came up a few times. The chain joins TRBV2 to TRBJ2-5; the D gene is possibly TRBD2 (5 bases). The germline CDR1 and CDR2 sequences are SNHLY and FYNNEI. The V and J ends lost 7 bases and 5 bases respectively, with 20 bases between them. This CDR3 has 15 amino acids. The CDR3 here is CASTLLGSRGETQYF. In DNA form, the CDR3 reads TGTGCCAGCACCTTGTTGGGATCCCGGGGTGAGACCCAGTACTTC.

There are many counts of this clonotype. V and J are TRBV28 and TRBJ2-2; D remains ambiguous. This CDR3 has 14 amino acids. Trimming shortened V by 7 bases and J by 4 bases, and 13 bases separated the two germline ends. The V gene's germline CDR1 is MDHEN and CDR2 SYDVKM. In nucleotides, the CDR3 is TGTGCCAGCAATTCCTGGACGAGCACCGGGGAGCTGTTTTTT. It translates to CASNSWTSTGELFF. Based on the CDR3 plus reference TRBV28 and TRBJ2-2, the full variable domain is DVKVTQSSRYLVKRTGEKVFLECVQDMDHENMFWYRQDPGLGLRLIYFSYDVKMKEKGDIPEGYSVSREKKERFSLILESASTNQTSMYLCASNSWTSTGELFFGEGSRLTVL.

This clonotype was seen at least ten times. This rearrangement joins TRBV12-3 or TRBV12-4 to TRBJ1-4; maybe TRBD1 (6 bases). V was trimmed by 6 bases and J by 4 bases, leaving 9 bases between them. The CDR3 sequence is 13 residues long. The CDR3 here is CASRWTVNEKLFF. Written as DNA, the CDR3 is TGTGCCAGCAGGTGGACAGTTAATGAAAAACTGTTTTTT.

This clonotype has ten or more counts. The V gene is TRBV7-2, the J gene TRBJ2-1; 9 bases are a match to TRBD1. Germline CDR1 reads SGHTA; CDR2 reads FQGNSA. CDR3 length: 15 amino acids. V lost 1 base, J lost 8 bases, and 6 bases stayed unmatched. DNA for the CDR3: TGTGCCAGCAGCTTAGGGTTAACAGGGGGCCATGAGCAGTTCTTC. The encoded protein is CASSLGLTGGHEQFF.

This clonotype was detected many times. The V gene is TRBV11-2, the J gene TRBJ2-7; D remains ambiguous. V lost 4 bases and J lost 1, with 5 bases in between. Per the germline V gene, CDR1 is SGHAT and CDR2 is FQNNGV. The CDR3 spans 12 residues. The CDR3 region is CASSSSSYEQYF. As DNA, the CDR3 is TGTGCCAGCAGCTCCTCATCCTACGAGCAGTACTTC.

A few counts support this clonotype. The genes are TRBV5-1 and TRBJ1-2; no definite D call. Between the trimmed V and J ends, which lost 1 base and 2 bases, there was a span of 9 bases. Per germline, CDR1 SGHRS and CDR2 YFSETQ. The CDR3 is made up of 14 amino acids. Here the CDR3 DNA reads TGCGCCAGCAGCTTGACAGCCATAAACTATGGCTACACCTTC. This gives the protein CASSLTAINYGYTF.

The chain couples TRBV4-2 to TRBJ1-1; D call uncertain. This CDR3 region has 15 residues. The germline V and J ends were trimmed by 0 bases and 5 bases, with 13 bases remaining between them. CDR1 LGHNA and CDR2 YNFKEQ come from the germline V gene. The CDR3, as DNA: TGTGCCAGCAGCCAAGAGGCGGATTCAAGGACTGAAGCTTTCTTT. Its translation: CASSQEADSRTEAFF.

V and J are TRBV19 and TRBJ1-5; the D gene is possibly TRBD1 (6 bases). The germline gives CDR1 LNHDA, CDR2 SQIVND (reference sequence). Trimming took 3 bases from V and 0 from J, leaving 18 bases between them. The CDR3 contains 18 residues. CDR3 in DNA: TGTGCCAGTAGTATCAGAGCGCAGGGGTACTATAGCAATCAGCCCCAGCATTTT. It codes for CASSIRAQGYYSNQPQHF.

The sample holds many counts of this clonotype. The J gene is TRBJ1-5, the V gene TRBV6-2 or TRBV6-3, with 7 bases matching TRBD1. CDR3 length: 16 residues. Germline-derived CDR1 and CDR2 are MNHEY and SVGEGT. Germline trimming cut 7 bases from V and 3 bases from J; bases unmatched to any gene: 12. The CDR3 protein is CASTSPQDRTNQPQHF. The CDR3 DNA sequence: TGTGCCAGCACCTCACCTCAGGACAGGACCAATCAGCCCCAGCATTTT.